The subject of this entry is one T cell receptor (beta chain). What this receptor recognizes is not known. No base quality values were provided; no much bigger clone lies one nucleotide off. This sample stems from a study of T cell changes during pregnancy in multiple sclerosis (dated by TCRdb to the late 2010s). Concerning the study at large: Changes in the T cell repertoire over the course of pregnancy were examined in this study in women with multiple sclerosis.

Preparation of the library involved the immunoSEQ multiplex PCR assay. Drawn from immuneACCESS, this table holds only the in-frame rearrangements with V and J called that TCRdb kept. Clones are partly lost; checked studies trace under half to an unresolved V gene and leave the rest unexplained. A total of 70,000 to 75,000 clones appear in this sample, around 90% of them only once. Of the sample, approximately 2% falls within the top ten clones. Reading the germline V gene gives CDR1 MGHRA and CDR2 YSYEKL. The cysteine opens and the phenylalanine closes a CDR3 of 17 amino acids. CDR3 DNA only is kept here, 51 bases in frame from base 1. Here V drops 3 bases and J drops 9 bases, and the junction holds 16 bases not matched to any gene.

The chain is made from TRBV4-1 and TRBJ2-1, and 8 junctional nucleotides match TRBD2. This TCR was recovered from a female donor in good health, enrolled as a control in a pregnancy study. The sequenced sample was peripheral blood, obtained in the second trimester of pregnancy. CDR3 reads: CASSQGPQRGRGGEQFF. The nucleotide sequence reads TGCGCCAGCAGCCAGGGTCCTCAGCGGGGGCGGGGCGGTGAGCAGTTCTTC.